This T cell receptor (beta chain) was sequenced in a study of cytomegalovirus exposure and HLA in healthy donors. The study ran its PCR with 60 Vbeta and 13 Jbeta primers. The table came from immunoSEQ multiplex PCR; TCRdb's copy has only in-frame clones and leaves some out. This table holds 110,000 or so clones, 67% found once. V dropped 4 bases and J dropped 4; count of bases not matched to a gene: 6. Germline CDR1 and CDR2: SGDLS and YYNGEE. The CDR3 spans 14 residues. The clonotype was recovered from a man aged 18 to 30 in good health and CMV-seropositive. V is TRBV9 and J is TRBJ2-5, with TRBD2 identical over 8 bases. Material for sequencing was PBMCs. CDR3 sequence reads: CASSSGTRGETQYF. CDR3 bases: TGTGCCAGCAGCTCCGGGACTAGGGGAGAGACCCAGTACTTC.